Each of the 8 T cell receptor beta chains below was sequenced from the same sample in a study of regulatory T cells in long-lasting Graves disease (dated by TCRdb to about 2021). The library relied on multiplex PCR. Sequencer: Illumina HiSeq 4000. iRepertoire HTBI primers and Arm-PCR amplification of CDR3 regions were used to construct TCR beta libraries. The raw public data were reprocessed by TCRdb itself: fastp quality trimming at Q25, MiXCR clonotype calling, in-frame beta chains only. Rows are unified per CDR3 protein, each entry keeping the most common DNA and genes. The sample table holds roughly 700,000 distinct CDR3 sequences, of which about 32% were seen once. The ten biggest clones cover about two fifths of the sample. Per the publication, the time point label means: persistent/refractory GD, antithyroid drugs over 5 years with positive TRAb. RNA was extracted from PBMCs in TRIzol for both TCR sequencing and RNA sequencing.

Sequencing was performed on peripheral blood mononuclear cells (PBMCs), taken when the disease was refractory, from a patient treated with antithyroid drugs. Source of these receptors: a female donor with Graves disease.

DNA of the CDR3: TGTGCCTGGAGGAGGGACAGAGGCACTGAAGCTTTCTTT. Its protein product is CAWRRDRGTEAFF. This chain joins TRBV30 and TRBJ1-1; TRBD1 matches at 7 bases. The CDR3 totals 13 residues. The germline CDR1 and CDR2 sequences are GTSNPN and SVGIG (reference sequence). The ends lost 3 bases at V and 4 bases at J; junction bases unmatched: 5.

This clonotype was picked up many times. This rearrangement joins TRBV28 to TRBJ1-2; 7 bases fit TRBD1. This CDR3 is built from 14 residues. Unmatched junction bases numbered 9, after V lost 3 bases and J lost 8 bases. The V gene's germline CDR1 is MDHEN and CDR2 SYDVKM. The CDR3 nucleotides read TGTGCCAGCAGTTTGGGCGACAGGGCAGGGGGCTACACCTTC. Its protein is CASSLGDRAGGYTF.

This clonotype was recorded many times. In DNA form, the CDR3 reads TGTGCCAGCAGTCACCCCGGACTAGCGGGAGGGCCTGACGAGCAGTACTTC. Its protein is CASSHPGLAGGPDEQYF. The rearrangement uses TRBV6-1 and TRBJ2-7; 15 nucleotides match TRBD2. Germline V gives CDR1 MNHNS, CDR2 SASEGT. The CDR3 extends over 17 amino acids. With V trimmed by 5 bases and J by 5 bases, 10 bases remained unmatched.

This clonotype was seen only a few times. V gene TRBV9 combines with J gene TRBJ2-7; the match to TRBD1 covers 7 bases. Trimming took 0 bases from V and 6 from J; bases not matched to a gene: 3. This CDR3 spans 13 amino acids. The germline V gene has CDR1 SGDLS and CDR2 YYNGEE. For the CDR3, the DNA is TGTGCCAGCAGCGTAGACCCAGGGGGCGAGCAGTACTTC. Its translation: CASSVDPGGEQYF.

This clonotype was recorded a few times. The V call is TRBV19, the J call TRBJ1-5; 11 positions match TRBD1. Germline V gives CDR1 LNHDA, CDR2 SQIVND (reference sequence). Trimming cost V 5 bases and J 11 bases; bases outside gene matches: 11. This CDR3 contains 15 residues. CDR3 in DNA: TGTGCCAGTAGTGTGGACAGGGGGCATAACGAGGCCCAGCATTTT. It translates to CASSVDRGHNEAQHF.

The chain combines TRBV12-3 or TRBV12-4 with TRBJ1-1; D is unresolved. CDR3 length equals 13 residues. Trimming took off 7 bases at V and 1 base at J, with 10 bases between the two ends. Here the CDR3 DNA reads TGTGCCAGCAAGGCCTGGAGGAACACTGAAGCTTTCTTT. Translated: CASKAWRNTEAFF.

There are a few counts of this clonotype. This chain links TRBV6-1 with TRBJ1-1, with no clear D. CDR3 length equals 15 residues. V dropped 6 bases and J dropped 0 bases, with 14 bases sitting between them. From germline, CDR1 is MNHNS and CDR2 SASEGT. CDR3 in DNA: TGTGCCAGCAGCCGGAGAGGATCCATGAACACTGAAGCTTTCTTT. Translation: CASSRRGSMNTEAFF.

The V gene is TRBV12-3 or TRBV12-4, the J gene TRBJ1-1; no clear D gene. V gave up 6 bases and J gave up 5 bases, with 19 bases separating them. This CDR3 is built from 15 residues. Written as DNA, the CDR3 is TGTGCCAGCAGGATCCGTGACACCCGAGAAACTGAAGCTTTCTTT. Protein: CASRIRDTRETEAFF.